This T cell receptor (beta chain) derives from a study of blood T cell repertoires in COVID-19 (dated by TCRdb to the early 2020s). About the full investigation: Samples from collaborators originated in the United States, Italy and Spain and spanned both the acute and convalescent phases of COVID-19. The material from the prospective study consisted of cDNA or gDNA derived from T cells, B-cell-depleted T cells, or PBMCs. The dataset comprised deeply sampled blood TCRbeta repertoires from subjects exposed to, actively infected with, or recovered from COVID-19. The repertoires were released in a freely available public database intended as a resource for research on the immune response to SARS-CoV-2. Samples came from the ongoing ImmuneRACE study (first 160 participants) plus 1,254 subjects from 6 global collaborators. A de-identified subject ID, COVID-19 status, age in years and sex were almost always included in the sample metadata. Where available, HLA class I and class II types were taken from metadata supplied by the sample provider and were not determined by assay-based typing. What the work shows at the level of the full study, not this receptor alone: The amount of clinical and demographic metadata varied by source and participant and was provided uncurated.

Whole blood was collected in K2EDTA tubes by collaborating institutions according to the institutions' own protocols. For TCRbeta analysis, collaborators shipped samples as frozen whole blood, isolated PBMCs, or DNA extracted from either of those sample types. TCRbeta CDR3 regions were amplified from genomic DNA by means of the immunoSEQ Assay, a bias-controlled multiplex PCR. In the original analysis: Within the assay, amplification of reference gene primers was used to estimate how many nucleated cells each sample contained. To quantify the absolute abundance of each unique TCRbeta CDR3 rearrangement, sequence reads were collapsed and filtered. For each sample, productive Simpson clonality was calculated as the square root of Simpson's diversity index over productive rearrangements. Here the immuneACCESS table is served through TCRdb, limited to in-frame sequences with V and J called. Missing clones are a known gap in these copies; in checked studies unresolved V genes cover under half, and the rest lacks a known reason. V, J and clone size are taken as reported in that table, and D and trimming were inferred from the DNA itself. Recorded for this sample are under 250,000 clones; about 80% of them occurred a single time. Of the sample, less than 2.5% falls within the top ten clones.

From its cysteine to its phenylalanine, the CDR3 spans 13 amino acids. The only DNA kept is the CDR3, 39 bases in frame from the first base. Here V drops 6 bases and J drops 8 bases, and the junction holds 5 bases not matched to any gene. The germline V gene sets CDR1 to LGHNT and CDR2 to FRNRAP. Concerning this clone: No cognate antigen has been identified for it. No clone much larger than this one lies a single base away; base qualities are absent.

The TCR originated in a woman aged 60-70 years with acute or convalescent COVID-19. Here the chain combines TRBV12-5 and TRBJ2-1, and TRBD1 aligns with 9 junction nucleotides. The sample taken for sequencing was peripheral blood. The DNA reads as follows: TGTGCTAGTGGAAAGGGACAGGGAGATGAGCAGTTCTTC. This codes for CASGKGQGDEQFF.